This TCR beta chain appears in the sequencing data of a study of OX40 agonist ivuxolimab in advanced cancers. In the case of this clone: The antigen is not known.

CDR3 length: 15 residues. V lost 4 bases, J lost 0 bases, and 5 bases stayed unmatched. Germline assignment: CDR1 MRHNA and CDR2 SNTAGT. Sequencing used immunoSEQ multiplex PCR; TCRdb keeps in-frame clones, though not all of them. The data hold some 80,000 clones, with about nine tenths observed a single time. Study observations and caveats: Some nonresponders likewise displayed low normalized T-cell clonal expansion. CD4+ and CD8+ T cells in blood underwent clonal expansion by week 6 at 0.1 to 3.0 mg/kg.

Sample: CD4+ or CD8+ T cells sorted from blood, taken in a trial of the OX40 agonist ivuxolimab. The TCR sequence derives from an adult with an advanced solid tumor such as melanoma, head and neck, liver or kidney cancer. The chain has TRBV6-4 and TRBJ1-2, with 7 bases identical to TRBD1. DNA for the CDR3: TGTGCCAGCAGTGTTAACAGGGGAGCTAACTATGGCTACACCTTC. This gives the protein CASSVNRGANYGYTF.